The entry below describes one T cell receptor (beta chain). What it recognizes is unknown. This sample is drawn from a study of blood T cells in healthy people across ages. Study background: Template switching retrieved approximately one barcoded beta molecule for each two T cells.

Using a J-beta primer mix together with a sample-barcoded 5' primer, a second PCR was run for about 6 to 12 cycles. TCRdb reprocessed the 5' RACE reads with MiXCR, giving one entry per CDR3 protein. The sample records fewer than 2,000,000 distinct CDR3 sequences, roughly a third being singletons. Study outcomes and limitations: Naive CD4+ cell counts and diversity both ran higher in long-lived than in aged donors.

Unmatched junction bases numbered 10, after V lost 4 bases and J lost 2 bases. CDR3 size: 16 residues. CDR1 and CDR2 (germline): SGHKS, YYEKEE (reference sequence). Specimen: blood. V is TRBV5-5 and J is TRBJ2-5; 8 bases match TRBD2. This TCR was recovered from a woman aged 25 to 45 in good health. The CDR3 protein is CASSPLGSGVQETQYF. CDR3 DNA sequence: TGTGCCAGCAGCCCGTTGGGTAGCGGGGTACAAGAGACCCAGTACTTC.